The text below deals with one TCR gamma chain. This clone has only a few counts. What antigen it recognizes has not been identified. One base away there is no much larger clone; base qualities are not given. At the junction V is shortened by 5 bases and J by 3 bases; bases outside the gene matches: 10. As encoded in the germline V gene, CDR1 is VENAVY while CDR2 is YDSYNSRV. From the cysteine through the phenylalanine, the CDR3 covers 14 amino acids. Only the CDR3 part of the read is kept: 42 bases, read in frame from the first base. The data were obtained in a study of Vδ1+ human thymocytes (dated by TCRdb to between 2018 and 2020). With regard to the full study: mRNA-level TRG and TRD CDR3 repertoires of highly purified Vdelta1+ thymocytes from young children were characterised as a data resource. Earlier work had validated the multiplex-based CDR3 amplicon strategy against 5'RACE-based methods for generating CDR3 amplicons. The paper as a whole reports these results and caveats: Unlike the oligoclonal repertoires in peripheral blood, the thymic TRG and TRD repertoires appeared highly polyclonal, with Gaussian CDR3 length distributions. Donors shared many TRG clonotypes (up to 6.9x10^3), but TRD repertoires were essentially private, with at most 130 shared. No clustering by age or sex was observed, so analyses did not stratify donors by these variables. About 18% of thymic TRD sequences were found to be Vdelta2 (and few were Vdelta3) despite high sort purity, in contrast to peripheral blood Vdelta1+ controls. Because unexpected Vdelta2 sequences could lead to misinterpretation of bulk repertoire data, the authors recommended using highly purified populations and validating at the single-cell level.

RNA was isolated using the RNeasy mini kit, and reverse transcription was performed with Superscript III. CDR3 amplicons were produced by multiplex PCR using pooled V-gene forward primers and a constant-region reverse primer with Illumina adaptor overhangs. After gel purification, the amplicons were indexed with Nextera index primers over approximately 8 extra PCR cycles and then purified using AMPure XP beads. The libraries were sequenced on an Illumina MiSeq using paired-end 250 bp reads, dual indexing and an approximately 18% PhiX spike-in. Concerning the study's data processing: Reads were quality checked with FastQC, and TRG read pairs were merged with ea-utils fastq-join. IMGT/HighV-QUEST was used to annotate the sequences, only productive sequences with an unambiguous V-gene assignment were kept, and clonotypes were defined as sequences sharing an identical CDR3 sequence. For downstream analysis, the tools were VDJtools 1.1.1, tcR 2.2.3, Treemap and vegan Shannon diversity in R 3.4.4. TCRdb recomputed clones from the public reads with CATT; identical DNA rows were then combined. TCRdb's processing, not the authors' own work, is the source of the V and J calls. Here the sample has approximately 9,400 gamma-chain clones; less than 60% occur a single time. The ten top clones hold about 1.5% of the sample.

Thymic samples were depleted of alphabeta T cells, then CD3+ TCRVdelta1+ TCRVdelta2- thymocytes were FACS-sorted. Sorted Vdelta1+ thymocyte purity ranged from roughly 97% to 99.6%. The thymic specimens were obtained from fewer than ten paediatric patients, aged about 5 days to 17 months, who were having corrective cardiac surgery. After the thymic tissue was dispersed, mononuclear cells were isolated using a Histopaque-1077 density gradient. The staining antibodies were anti-TCRVdelta1 clone TS8.2, anti-TCRVdelta2 clone B6, anti-CD3 clone HIT3a and anti-TCRalphabeta clone IP26. Rearrangement joined TRGV8 to TRGJ1 or TRGJ2. The J gene is absent in TCRdb and was assigned here via DNA matching to germline. This receptor was identified in a girl less than two years old who had congenital heart surgery. The sample consisted of Vdelta1+ gamma-delta thymocytes from the thymus. Reading the label with the study, this specimen's cell subset or site is: FACS-sorted CD3+ TCRalphabeta- TCRVdelta1+ TCRVdelta2- thymocytes. The CDR3 protein sequence reads: CATWVPAAYYKKLF. The DNA sequence is given as TGTGCCACCTGGGTCCCGGCGGCTTATTATAAGAAACTCTTT.